This T cell receptor (beta chain) came from a study of cytomegalovirus exposure and HLA in healthy donors. Whole-study findings and limits: As a later analysis showed, a missense DCLRE1C variant was linked to trimming of TCR beta V- and J-genes. Accurate prediction of most subjects' HLA-A and HLA-B alleles from TCR beta sequences was reported. Analysis performed later showed TCR beta chains linked to HLA being more clonally expanded than equally common others. It was fewer than 200 TCR beta chains that were listed as cytomegalovirus-associated.

In the case of this clone: As yet, its antigen is unknown.

PCR primers comprised 60 Vbeta and 13 Jbeta primers. Generated by immunoSEQ multiplex PCR, the TCRdb table keeps only in-frame clones and is missing some. The sample holds around 39,000 clones; over 55% are singletons and the top ten take around 8.7%. This clonotype originated in a human donor in good health. Sequences were obtained from PBMCs.

The CDR3 reads CASSSRQGGRTGELFF. As DNA, the CDR3 is TGTGCCAGCAGTTCTCGTCAGGGGGGAAGGACCGGGGAGCTGTTTTTT. The chain links TRBV6-5 to TRBJ2-2; D perhaps matches TRBD1 (7 bases). This CDR3 region has 16 residues. Looked up from germline, CDR1 is MNHEY and CDR2 is SVGAGI. Trimming took off 4 bases at V and 5 bases at J, with 17 bases between the two ends.